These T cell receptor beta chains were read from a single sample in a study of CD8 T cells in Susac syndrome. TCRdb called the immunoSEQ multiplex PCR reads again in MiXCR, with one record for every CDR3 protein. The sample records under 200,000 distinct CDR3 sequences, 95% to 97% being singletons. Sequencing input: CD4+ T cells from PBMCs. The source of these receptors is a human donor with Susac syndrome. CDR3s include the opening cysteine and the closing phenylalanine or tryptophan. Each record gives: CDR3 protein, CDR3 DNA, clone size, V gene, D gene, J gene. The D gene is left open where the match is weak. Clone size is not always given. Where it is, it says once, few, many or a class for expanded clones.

CDR3aa: CAISEGPVSGGEHF
CDR3nt: TGTGCCATCAGTGAGGGTCCGGTCTCGGGGGGGGAGCATTTT
abundance: .
v_gene: TRBV10-3
d_gene: .
j_gene: TRBJ1-5

CDR3aa: CASSQEPGAKNIQYF
CDR3nt: TGTGCCAGCAGCCAAGAGCCGGGAGCCAAAAACATTCAGTACTTC
abundance: .
v_gene: TRBV14
d_gene: .
j_gene: TRBJ2-4

CDR3aa: CSADPGQGGSPLHF
CDR3nt: TGCAGTGCTGACCCGGGACAGGGAGGTTCACCCCTCCACTTT
abundance: .
v_gene: TRBV20-1
d_gene: TRBD1
j_gene: TRBJ1-6

CDR3aa: CASSYLATLAKNIQYF
CDR3nt: TGTGCCAGCAGTTATCTAGCGACCCTAGCCAAAAACATTCAGTACTTC
abundance: .
v_gene: TRBV6-2/TRBV6-3
d_gene: .
j_gene: TRBJ2-4

CDR3aa: CASSLGGTVNQPQHF
CDR3nt: TGTGCCAGCAGTTTGGGCGGGACAGTCAATCAGCCCCAGCATTTT
abundance: .
v_gene: TRBV12-3/TRBV12-4
d_gene: TRBD1
j_gene: TRBJ1-5

CDR3aa: CASSREAGDQPQHF
CDR3nt: TGCGCCAGCAGCCGCGAGGCAGGGGACCAGCCCCAGCATTTT
abundance: .
v_gene: TRBV4-3
d_gene: .
j_gene: TRBJ1-5

CDR3aa: CASSETGWEGETQYF
CDR3nt: TGTGCCAGCAGCGAGACAGGGTGGGAGGGAGAGACCCAGTACTTC
abundance: .
v_gene: TRBV7-8
d_gene: .
j_gene: TRBJ2-5

CDR3aa: CASSQARANGYTF
CDR3nt: TGTGCCAGCAGCCAAGCCAGGGCGAATGGCTACACCTTC
abundance: .
v_gene: TRBV3-1
d_gene: .
j_gene: TRBJ1-2

CDR3aa: CSVSQMPPSGWYNEQFF
CDR3nt: TGCAGCGTCTCACAGATGCCCCCCTCGGGTTGGTACAATGAGCAGTTCTTC
abundance: .
v_gene: TRBV29-1
d_gene: .
j_gene: TRBJ2-1

CDR3aa: CASSPQSYGYTF
CDR3nt: TGTGCCAGCAGCCCCCAGAGCTATGGCTACACCTTC
abundance: .
v_gene: TRBV3-1
d_gene: .
j_gene: TRBJ1-2

CDR3aa: CASSEPNRAHEKLFF
CDR3nt: TGTGCCAGCAGCGAGCCAAATAGGGCTCATGAAAAACTGTTTTTT
abundance: .
v_gene: TRBV3-1
d_gene: .
j_gene: TRBJ1-4

CDR3aa: CATSGGYNEQFF
CDR3nt: TGTGCCACCAGCGGGGGATACAATGAGCAGTTCTTC
abundance: .
v_gene: TRBV15
d_gene: .
j_gene: TRBJ2-1

CDR3aa: CASSSAAGRVTEQFF
CDR3nt: TGTGCCAGCAGCTCGGCGGCAGGGAGGGTGACTGAGCAGTTCTTC
abundance: .
v_gene: TRBV7-9
d_gene: TRBD2
j_gene: TRBJ2-1

CDR3aa: CASSGRTGTGRHEQYF
CDR3nt: TGTGCCAGTAGCGGCAGGACCGGGACAGGGAGGCACGAGCAGTACTTC
abundance: .
v_gene: TRBV19
d_gene: TRBD1
j_gene: TRBJ2-7

CDR3aa: CASRTGAGTQYF
CDR3nt: TGTGCCAGCAGAACCGGGGCTGGGACCCAGTACTTC
abundance: .
v_gene: TRBV12-3/TRBV12-4
d_gene: .
j_gene: TRBJ2-5

CDR3aa: CASSLASSYSNQPQHF
CDR3nt: TGTGCCAGCAGCTTAGCTAGCAGCTATAGCAATCAGCCCCAGCATTTT
abundance: .
v_gene: TRBV7-8
d_gene: .
j_gene: TRBJ1-5

CDR3aa: CASSKGGYYGYTF
CDR3nt: TGTGCCAGCAGCAAGGGGGGTTACTATGGCTACACCTTC
abundance: .
v_gene: TRBV7-9
d_gene: .
j_gene: TRBJ1-2

CDR3aa: CASSLLGETQYF
CDR3nt: TGTGCTAGCAGCTTACTCGGAGAGACCCAGTACTTC
abundance: .
v_gene: TRBV12-3/TRBV12-4
d_gene: .
j_gene: TRBJ2-5

CDR3aa: CAISGLGNQPQHF
CDR3nt: TGTGCCATCTCGGGGCTCGGCAATCAGCCCCAGCATTTT
abundance: once
v_gene: TRBV19
d_gene: .
j_gene: TRBJ1-5

CDR3aa: CATSDYTGGSGYTF
CDR3nt: TGTGCCACCAGTGACTATACAGGGGGAAGTGGCTACACCTTC
abundance: once
v_gene: TRBV24-1
d_gene: TRBD1
j_gene: TRBJ1-2

CDR3aa: CASSLPLGYGYTF
CDR3nt: TGTGCCAGCAGCTTACCCCTGGGTTATGGCTACACCTTC
abundance: .
v_gene: TRBV7-9
d_gene: .
j_gene: TRBJ1-2

CDR3aa: CSALTGPNEQFF
CDR3nt: TGCAGCGCTTTGACAGGGCCCAATGAGCAGTTCTTC
abundance: once
v_gene: TRBV29-1
d_gene: TRBD1
j_gene: TRBJ2-1

CDR3aa: CASSEGTVRGNIQYF
CDR3nt: TGTGCCAGCAGCGAAGGGACAGTTAGGGGAAACATTCAGTACTTC
abundance: .
v_gene: TRBV2
d_gene: TRBD1
j_gene: TRBJ2-4

CDR3aa: CATSDFPPIRETQYF
CDR3nt: TGTGCCACCAGTGATTTCCCCCCGATCCGCGAGACCCAGTACTTC
abundance: .
v_gene: TRBV24-1
d_gene: .
j_gene: TRBJ2-5

CDR3aa: CSVELIQGSEQYF
CDR3nt: TGCAGCGTTGAACTTATACAGGGATCCGAGCAGTACTTC
abundance: .
v_gene: TRBV29-1
d_gene: .
j_gene: TRBJ2-7

CDR3aa: CASSLVGRGLTEAFF
CDR3nt: TGTGCCAGCAGTTTAGTGGGCAGGGGATTGACCGAAGCTTTCTTT
abundance: few
v_gene: TRBV28
d_gene: .
j_gene: TRBJ1-1

CDR3aa: CATSEDGVSEKLFF
CDR3nt: TGTGCCACCAGTGAAGATGGGGTAAGCGAAAAACTGTTTTTT
abundance: once
v_gene: TRBV24-1
d_gene: .
j_gene: TRBJ1-4